This T cell receptor (beta chain) was recovered during a study of T-cell reconstitution after alpha-beta-depleted transplantation in children. General study results and limits: The origin of alpha-beta T cells about two months after transplant was reportedly several hundred expanded graft clones. At one year after transplant, newly produced T cells mostly accounted for T-cell counts and diversity. The high TCRbeta diversity at day 60 in some patients came from surviving recipient T cells and thymic progenitors.

CDR1 and CDR2 from the germline V gene are SGDLS and YYNGEE. CDR3 length: 15 residues. Trimming took 3 bases from V and 2 from J, leaving 14 bases between them. Comment on this clonotype: Its cognate antigen is unknown.

Unique molecular identifiers were incorporated during preparation of the TCRbeta library. One entry per CDR3 protein, called by TCRdb with MiXCR from the PCR reads. The top ten clones hold 13% to 15% of a sample with fewer than 550,000 distinct CDR3 sequences, 10% to 12% of them seen once. This clonotype was obtained from a female patient aged 2 to 10 who had a stem cell transplant for aplastic anemia, so the T cells may come from the graft donor. Material: PBMCs, mostly from graft donor cells, obtained 180 days after TCRalphabeta/CD19-depleted stem cell transplant. The chain employs TRBV9 and TRBJ1-1, with D possibly TRBD1 on 6 matching bases. The CDR3 DNA reads as TGTGCCAGCAGCGCCCAGGGGAGGGCAAACACTGAAGCTTTCTTT. This gives the protein CASSAQGRANTEAFF. The full variable domain, in which reference TRBV9 and TRBJ1-1 provide the parts outside the CDR3, is DSGVTQTPKHLITATGQRVTLRCSPRSGDLSVYWYQQSLDQGLQFLIQYYNGEERAKGNILERFSAQQFPDLHSELNLSSLELGDSALYFCASSAQGRANTEAFFGQGTRLTVV.